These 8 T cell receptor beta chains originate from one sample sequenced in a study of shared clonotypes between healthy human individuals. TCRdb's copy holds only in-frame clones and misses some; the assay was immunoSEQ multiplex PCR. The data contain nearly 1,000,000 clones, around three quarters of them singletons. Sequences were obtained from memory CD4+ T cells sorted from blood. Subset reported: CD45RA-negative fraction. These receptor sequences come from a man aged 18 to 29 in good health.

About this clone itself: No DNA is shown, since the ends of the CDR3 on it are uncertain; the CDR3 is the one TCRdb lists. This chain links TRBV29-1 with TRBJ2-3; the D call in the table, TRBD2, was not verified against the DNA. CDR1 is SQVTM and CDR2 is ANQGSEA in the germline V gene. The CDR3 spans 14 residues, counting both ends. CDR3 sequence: CSVEEVAGGTRVYF.

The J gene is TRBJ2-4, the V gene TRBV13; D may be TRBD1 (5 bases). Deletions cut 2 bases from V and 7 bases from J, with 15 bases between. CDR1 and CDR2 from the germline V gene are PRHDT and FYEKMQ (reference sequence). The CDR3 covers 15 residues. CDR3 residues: CASSLRGSPRNIQYF. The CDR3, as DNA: TGTGCCAGCAGCTTAAGGGGCAGCCCTAGGAACATTCAGTACTTC.

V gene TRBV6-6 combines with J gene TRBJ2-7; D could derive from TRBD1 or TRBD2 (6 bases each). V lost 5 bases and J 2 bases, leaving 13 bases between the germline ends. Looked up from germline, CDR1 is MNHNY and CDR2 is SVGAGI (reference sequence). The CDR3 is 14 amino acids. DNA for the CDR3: TGTGCCAGCAGTCGCCCAGGGGAGGCCTACGAGCAGTACTTC. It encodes CASSRPGEAYEQYF.

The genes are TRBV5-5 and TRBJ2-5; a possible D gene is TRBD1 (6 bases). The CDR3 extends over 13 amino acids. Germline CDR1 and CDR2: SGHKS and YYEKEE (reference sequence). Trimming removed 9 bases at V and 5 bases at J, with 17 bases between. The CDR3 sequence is CATRGSTWETQYF. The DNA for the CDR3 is TGTGCCACGAGGGGGTCAACCTGGGAGACCCAGTACTTC.

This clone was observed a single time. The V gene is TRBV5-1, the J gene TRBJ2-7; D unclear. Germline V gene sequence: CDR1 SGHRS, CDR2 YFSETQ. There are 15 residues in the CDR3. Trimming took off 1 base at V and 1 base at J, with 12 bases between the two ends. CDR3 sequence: CASSLYSLSSYEQYF. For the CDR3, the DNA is TGCGCCAGCAGCTTGTACAGCTTATCATCCTACGAGCAGTACTTC.

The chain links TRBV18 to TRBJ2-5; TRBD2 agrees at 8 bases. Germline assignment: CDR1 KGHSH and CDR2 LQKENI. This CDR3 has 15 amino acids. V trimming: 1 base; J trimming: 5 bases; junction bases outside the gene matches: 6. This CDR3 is CASSPLTGGKETQYF. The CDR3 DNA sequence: TGTGCCAGCTCACCACTAACGGGAGGGAAGGAGACCCAGTACTTC.

The CDR3 is CASSLVGGSSPLHF. In DNA form, the CDR3 reads TGTGCCAGCAGCTTGGTAGGGGGTAGTTCACCCCTCCACTTT. The chain uses TRBV5-4 and TRBJ1-6; the D gene is possibly TRBD1 (6 bases). Germline-derived CDR1 and CDR2 are SGHNT and YYREEE (reference sequence). Trimming shortened V by 0 bases and J by 9 bases, and 10 bases separated the two germline ends. The CDR3 totals 14 residues.

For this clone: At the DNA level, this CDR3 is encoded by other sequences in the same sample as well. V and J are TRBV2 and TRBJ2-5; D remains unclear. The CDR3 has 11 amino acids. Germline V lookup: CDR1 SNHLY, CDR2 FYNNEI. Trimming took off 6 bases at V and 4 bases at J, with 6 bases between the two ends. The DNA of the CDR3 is TGTGCCAGCAGCGACGTAGAGACCCAGTACTTC. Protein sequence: CASSDVETQYF.